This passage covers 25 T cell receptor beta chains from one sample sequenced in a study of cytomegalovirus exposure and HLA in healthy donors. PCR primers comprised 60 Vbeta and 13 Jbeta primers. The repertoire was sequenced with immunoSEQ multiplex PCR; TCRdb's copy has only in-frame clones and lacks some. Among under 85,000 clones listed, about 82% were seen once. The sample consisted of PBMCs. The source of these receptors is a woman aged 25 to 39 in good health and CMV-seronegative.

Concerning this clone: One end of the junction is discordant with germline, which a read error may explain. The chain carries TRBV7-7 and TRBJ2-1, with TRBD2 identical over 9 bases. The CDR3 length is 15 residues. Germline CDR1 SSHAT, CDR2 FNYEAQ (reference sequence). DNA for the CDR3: TGTGCTAGCAGCTTAGGCCTAGCGGGGAACAATGAGCAGTTCTTC. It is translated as CASSLGLAGNNEQFF.

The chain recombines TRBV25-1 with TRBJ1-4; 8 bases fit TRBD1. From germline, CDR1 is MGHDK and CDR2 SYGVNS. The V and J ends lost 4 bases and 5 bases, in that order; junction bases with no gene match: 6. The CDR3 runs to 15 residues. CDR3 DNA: TGTGCCAGCAGTGGGACAGGGATTCTGAATGAAAAACTGTTTTTT. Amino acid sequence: CASSGTGILNEKLFF.

The CDR3 sequence is CASSSGGMDYGYTF. CDR3 bases: TGCGCCAGCAGTTCAGGGGGGATGGACTATGGCTACACCTTC. J is TRBJ1-2 and V is TRBV5-1; TRBD1 agrees at 7 bases. This CDR3 is built from 14 residues. The germline V gene encodes CDR1 SGHRS and CDR2 YFSETQ. Trimming at V came to 5 bases and at J to 3 bases, leaving 7 bases not matched to a gene.

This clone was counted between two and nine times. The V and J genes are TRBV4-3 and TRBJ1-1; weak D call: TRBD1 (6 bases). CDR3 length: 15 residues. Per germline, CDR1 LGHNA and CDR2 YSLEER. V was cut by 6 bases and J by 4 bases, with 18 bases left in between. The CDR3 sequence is CASSSEQGAGTEAFF. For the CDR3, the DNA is TGCGCCAGCAGTTCCGAACAGGGAGCTGGCACTGAAGCTTTCTTT.

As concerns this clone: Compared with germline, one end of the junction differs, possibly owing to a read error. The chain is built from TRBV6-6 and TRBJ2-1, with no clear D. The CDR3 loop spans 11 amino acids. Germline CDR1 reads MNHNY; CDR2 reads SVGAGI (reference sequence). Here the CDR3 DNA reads TGTGCCAGCAGTCCCTACAGTGAGCAGTTCTTC. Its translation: CASSPYSEQFF.

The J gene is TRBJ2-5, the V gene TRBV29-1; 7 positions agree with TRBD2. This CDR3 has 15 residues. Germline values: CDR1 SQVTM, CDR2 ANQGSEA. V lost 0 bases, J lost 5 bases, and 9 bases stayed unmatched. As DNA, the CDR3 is TGCAGCGTTGAAGAAGCGACTAGCTGGGTCGAGACCCAGTACTTC. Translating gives CSVEEATSWVETQYF.

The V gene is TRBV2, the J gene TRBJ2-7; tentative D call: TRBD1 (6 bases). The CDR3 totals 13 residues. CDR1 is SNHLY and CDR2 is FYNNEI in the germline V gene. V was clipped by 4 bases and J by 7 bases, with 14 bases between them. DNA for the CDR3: TGTGCCAGCAGTGTATGGCAAGGACAGGAGCAGTACTTC. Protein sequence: CASSVWQGQEQYF.

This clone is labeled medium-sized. The CDR3 region has the DNA TGTGCCAGCTTGCCGGACAGAAACACCGGGGAGCTGTTTTTT. Its translation: CASLPDRNTGELFF. The V and J genes are TRBV6-6 and TRBJ2-2, with D tentatively TRBD1 (6 bases). This CDR3 contains 14 residues. V lost 8 bases to trimming and J lost 2 bases, with 12 bases between them. The germline CDR1 and CDR2 sequences are MNHNY and SVGAGI (reference sequence).

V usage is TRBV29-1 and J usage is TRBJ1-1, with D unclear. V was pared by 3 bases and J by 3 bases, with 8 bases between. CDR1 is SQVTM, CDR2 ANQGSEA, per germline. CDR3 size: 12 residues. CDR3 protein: CSVESGYTEAFF. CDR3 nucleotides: TGCAGCGTTGAGAGCGGGTACACTGAAGCTTTCTTT.

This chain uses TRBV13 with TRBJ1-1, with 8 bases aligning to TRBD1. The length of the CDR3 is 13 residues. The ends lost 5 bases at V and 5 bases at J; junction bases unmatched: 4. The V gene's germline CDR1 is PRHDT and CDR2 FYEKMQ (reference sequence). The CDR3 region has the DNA TGTGCCAGCAGCGGACAGGGTAGAACTGAAGCTTTCTTT. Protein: CASSGQGRTEAFF.

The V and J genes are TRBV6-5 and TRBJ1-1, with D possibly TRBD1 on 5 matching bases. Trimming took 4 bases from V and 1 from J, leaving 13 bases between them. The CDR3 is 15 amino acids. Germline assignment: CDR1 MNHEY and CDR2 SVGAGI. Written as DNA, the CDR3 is TGTGCCAGCAGTTGGAGGGGAAATCGGAACACTGAAGCTTTCTTT. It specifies CASSWRGNRNTEAFF.

The CDR3 nucleotides read TGTGCCAGCAGTGCCACACAGAACACTGAAGCTTTCTTT. Encoded protein: CASSATQNTEAFF. This chain uses TRBV6-1 with TRBJ1-1; D is ambiguous. The CDR3 length is 13 residues. From germline, CDR1 is MNHNS and CDR2 SASEGT. Deletions cut 4 bases from V and 1 base from J, with 7 bases between.

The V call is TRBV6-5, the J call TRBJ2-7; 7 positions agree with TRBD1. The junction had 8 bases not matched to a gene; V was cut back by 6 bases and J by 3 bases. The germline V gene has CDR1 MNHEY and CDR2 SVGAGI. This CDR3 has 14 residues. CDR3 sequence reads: CASSLRQGRYEQYF. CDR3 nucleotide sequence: TGTGCCAGCAGCCTTCGACAGGGACGCTACGAGCAGTACTTC.

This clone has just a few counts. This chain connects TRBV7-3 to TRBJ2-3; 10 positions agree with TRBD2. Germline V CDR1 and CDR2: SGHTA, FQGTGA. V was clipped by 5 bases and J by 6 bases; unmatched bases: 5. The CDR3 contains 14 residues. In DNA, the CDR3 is TGTGCCAGCAGCCCGACTAGCGGGTGGGATACGCAGTATTTT. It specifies CASSPTSGWDTQYF.

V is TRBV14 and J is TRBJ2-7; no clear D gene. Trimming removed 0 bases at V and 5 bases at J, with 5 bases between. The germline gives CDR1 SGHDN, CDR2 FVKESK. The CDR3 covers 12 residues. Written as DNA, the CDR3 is TGTGCCAGCAGCCAAGATGGGCACGAGCAGTACTTC. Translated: CASSQDGHEQYF.

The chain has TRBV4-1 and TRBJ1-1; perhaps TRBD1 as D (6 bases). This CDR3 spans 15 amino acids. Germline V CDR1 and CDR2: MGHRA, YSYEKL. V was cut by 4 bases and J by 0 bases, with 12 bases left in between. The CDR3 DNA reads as TGCGCCAGCAGCCTCCTGGACAGCTTGAACACTGAAGCTTTCTTT. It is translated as CASSLLDSLNTEAFF.

CDR3 DNA sequence: TGTGCCAGCAGTGGAACAAACCCATACACCGGGGAGCTGTTTTTT. Its protein product is CASSGTNPYTGELFF. V and J are TRBV6-1 and TRBJ2-2; D is unresolved. There are 15 residues in the CDR3. The germline V gene has CDR1 MNHNS and CDR2 SASEGT. V gave up 4 bases and J gave up 3 bases, with 12 bases separating them.

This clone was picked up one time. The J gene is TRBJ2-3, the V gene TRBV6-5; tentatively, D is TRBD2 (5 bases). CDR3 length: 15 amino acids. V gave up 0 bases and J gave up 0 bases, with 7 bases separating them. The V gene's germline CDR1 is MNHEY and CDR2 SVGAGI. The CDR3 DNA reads TGTGCCAGCAGTTACTCTAGCGACAGCACAGATACGCAGTATTTT. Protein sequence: CASSYSSDSTDTQYF.

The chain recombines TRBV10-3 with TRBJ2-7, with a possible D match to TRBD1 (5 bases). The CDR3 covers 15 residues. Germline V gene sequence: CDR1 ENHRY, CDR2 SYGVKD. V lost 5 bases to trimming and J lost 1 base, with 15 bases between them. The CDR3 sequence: CAISPGQGNSYEQYF. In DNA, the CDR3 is TGTGCCATCAGTCCCGGGCAGGGAAATTCCTACGAGCAGTACTTC.

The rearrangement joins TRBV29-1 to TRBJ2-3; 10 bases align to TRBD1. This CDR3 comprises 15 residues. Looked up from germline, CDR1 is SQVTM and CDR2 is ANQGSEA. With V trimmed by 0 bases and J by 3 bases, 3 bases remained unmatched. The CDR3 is CSVEDMGQGTDTQYF. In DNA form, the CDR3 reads TGCAGCGTTGAAGATATGGGACAGGGGACAGATACGCAGTATTTT.

The CDR3 protein is CASSRSRTNNQPQHF. CDR3 nucleotides: TGTGCCAGCAGCCGGAGCCGGACAAACAATCAGCCCCAGCATTTT. The chain employs TRBV7-8 and TRBJ1-5, with D maybe TRBD1 (5 bases). The V end lost 5 bases, the J end lost 3 bases, and 14 bases lay between the germline ends. The CDR3 runs 15 residues. Per germline, CDR1 SGHVS and CDR2 FQNEAQ.

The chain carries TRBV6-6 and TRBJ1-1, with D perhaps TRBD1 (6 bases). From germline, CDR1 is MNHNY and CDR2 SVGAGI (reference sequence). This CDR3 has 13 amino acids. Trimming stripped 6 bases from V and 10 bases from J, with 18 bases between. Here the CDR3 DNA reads TGTGCCAGCAGCCAAGCTTGGACAGATGTAGCTTTCTTT. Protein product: CASSQAWTDVAFF.

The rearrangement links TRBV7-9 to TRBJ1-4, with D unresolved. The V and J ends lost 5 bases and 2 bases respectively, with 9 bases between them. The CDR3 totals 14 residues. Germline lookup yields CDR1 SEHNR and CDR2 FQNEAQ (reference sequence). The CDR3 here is CASSPRGTNEKLFF. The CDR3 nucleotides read TGTGCCAGCAGCCCCCGCGGGACTAATGAAAAACTGTTTTTT.

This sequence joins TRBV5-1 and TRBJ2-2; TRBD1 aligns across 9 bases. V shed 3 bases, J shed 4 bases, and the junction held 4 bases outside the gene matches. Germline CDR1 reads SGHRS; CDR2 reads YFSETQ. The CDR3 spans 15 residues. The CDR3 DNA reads TGCGCCAGCAGCTGGGACAGGGTGAGCACCGGGGAGCTGTTTTTT. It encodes CASSWDRVSTGELFF.

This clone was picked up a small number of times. The CDR3 DNA sequence: TGTGCCATCAGTGAGCTAAGTAATGAAAAACTGTTTTTT. It encodes CAISELSNEKLFF. V is TRBV10-3 and J is TRBJ1-4; D ambiguous. Deletions cut 2 bases from V and 4 bases from J, with 5 bases between. Germline values: CDR1 ENHRY, CDR2 SYGVKD. The CDR3 covers 13 residues.